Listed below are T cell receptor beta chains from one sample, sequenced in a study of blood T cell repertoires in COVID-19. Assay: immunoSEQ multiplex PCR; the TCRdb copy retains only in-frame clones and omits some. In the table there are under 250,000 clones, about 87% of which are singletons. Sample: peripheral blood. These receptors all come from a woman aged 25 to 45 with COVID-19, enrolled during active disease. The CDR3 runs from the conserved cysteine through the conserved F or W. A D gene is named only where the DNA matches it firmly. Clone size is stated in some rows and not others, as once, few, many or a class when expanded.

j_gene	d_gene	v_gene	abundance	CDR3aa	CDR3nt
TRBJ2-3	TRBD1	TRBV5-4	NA	CASSSPQGDPTDTQYF	TGTGCCAGCAGCTCCCCTCAGGGGGACCCCACAGATACGCAGTATTTT
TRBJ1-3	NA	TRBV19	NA	CASSISFEGSGNTIYF	TGTGCCAGTAGTATCTCCTTCGAGGGCTCTGGAAACACCATATATTTT
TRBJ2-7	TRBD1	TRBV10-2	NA	CASGRRIRTGRWEQYF	TGCGCCAGCGGACGTAGGATTAGGACAGGGAGATGGGAGCAGTACTTC
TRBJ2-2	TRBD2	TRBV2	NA	CARQGGPNTGELFF	TGTGCCAGGCAGGGAGGGCCGAACACCGGGGAGCTGTTTTTT
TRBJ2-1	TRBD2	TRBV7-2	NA	CASSPRGGASGRPEQFF	TGTGCCAGCAGCCCGAGGGGGGGGGCTAGCGGGAGGCCAGAGCAGTTCTTC
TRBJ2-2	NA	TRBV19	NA	CASSSDANTGELFF	TGTGCCAGTAGCAGCGACGCGAACACCGGGGAGCTGTTTTTT
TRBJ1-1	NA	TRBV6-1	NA	CASSDQGREAFF	TGTGCCAGCAGTGATCAGGGGCGTGAAGCTTTCTTT
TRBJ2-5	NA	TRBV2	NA	CASSEHSSETQYF	TGTGCCAGCAGTGAACACTCCTCGGAGACCCAGTACTTC
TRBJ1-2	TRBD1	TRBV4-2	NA	CASSRRDRGFSGYTF	TGTGCCAGCAGCCGCCGGGACAGGGGGTTTTCTGGCTACACCTTC
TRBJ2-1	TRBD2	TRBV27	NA	CASSFQLAGARNEQFF	TGTGCCAGCAGTTTTCAACTAGCGGGGGCCCGGAATGAGCAGTTCTTC
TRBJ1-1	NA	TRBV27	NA	CASSFSWGVNTEAFF	TGTGCCAGCAGTTTCAGTTGGGGGGTGAACACTGAAGCTTTCTTT
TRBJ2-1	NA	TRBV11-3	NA	CASSLGGQRGRYNEQFF	TGTGCCAGCAGCTTAGGGGGGCAGCGGGGACGCTACAATGAGCAGTTCTTC
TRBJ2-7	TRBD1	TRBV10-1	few	CASSSPGTGNYEQYF	TGCGCCAGCTCCTCGCCCGGGACAGGGAACTACGAGCAGTACTTC
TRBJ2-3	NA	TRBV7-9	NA	CASSSASVASTDTQYF	TGTGCCAGCAGCTCCGCCTCCGTGGCTAGCACAGATACGCAGTATTTT
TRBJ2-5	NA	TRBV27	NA	CATPGETQYF	TGTGCCACCCCAGGGGAGACCCAGTACTTC
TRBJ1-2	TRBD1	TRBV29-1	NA	CSVDLLGTGEAGYTF	TGCAGCGTTGATTTATTGGGGACAGGGGAGGCTGGCTACACCTTC
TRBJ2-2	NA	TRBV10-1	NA	CASSDGGRGTGELFF	TGCGCCAGCAGTGACGGGGGGCGCGGCACCGGGGAGCTGTTTTTT
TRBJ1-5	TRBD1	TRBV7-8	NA	CASSLEVTGGNQPQHF	TGTGCCAGCAGCTTAGAGGTCACAGGGGGCAATCAGCCCCAGCATTTT
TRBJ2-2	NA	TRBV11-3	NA	CASSQDTTTGELFF	TGTGCCAGCAGCCAGGACACCACAACCGGGGAGCTGTTTTTT
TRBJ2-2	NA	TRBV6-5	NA	CASSVRALGTGELFF	TGTGCCAGCAGCGTGCGGGCGCTCGGGACCGGGGAGCTGTTTTTT
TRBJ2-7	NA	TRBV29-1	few	CSVETGHEQYF	TGCAGCGTTGAAACAGGGCACGAGCAGTACTTC
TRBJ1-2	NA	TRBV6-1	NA	CASSEVGGGLNYGYTF	TGTGCCAGCAGTGAAGTCGGAGGAGGGCTTAACTATGGCTACACCTTC
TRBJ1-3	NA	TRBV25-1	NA	CASRGTAGRGNTIYF	TGTGCCAGTCGAGGGACGGCGGGAAGAGGAAACACCATATATTTT
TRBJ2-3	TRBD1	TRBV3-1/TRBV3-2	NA	CASSRPSDRADTQYF	TGTGCCAGCAGCCGTCCTAGTGACAGGGCAGATACGCAGTATTTT
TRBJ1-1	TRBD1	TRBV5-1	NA	CASMRDSMNTEAFF	TGCGCCAGCATGAGGGACAGCATGAACACTGAAGCTTTCTTT